These 6 T cell receptor beta chains share one sample of origin, sequenced in a study of post-analysis software for immune sequencing data. These TCRs' antigens remain unknown. Overall study results and limits: Compared with controls, patients had more of about 5 TRBV segments, including TRBV5-6, TRBV5-1 and TRBV20-1.

cDNA libraries of TCR beta carried unique molecular identifiers. TCRdb reprocessed the PCR reads via MiXCR and lists one record per CDR3 protein. This table holds hundreds of thousands of distinct CDR3 sequences, around 33% found once. The sequenced material came from blood. Receptors were obtained from a girl aged 10-17 years with multiple sclerosis.

V and J are TRBV2 and TRBJ2-3, with D unresolved. The CDR3 has 15 amino acids. The V gene's germline CDR1 is SNHLY and CDR2 FYNNEI. The V end was cut by 2 bases, the J end by 3 bases, with 12 bases between. The CDR3, as DNA: TGTGCCAGCAGTGAAAAGAGGTCCGAGACAGATACGCAGTATTTT. Amino acid sequence: CASSEKRSETDTQYF.

This rearrangement joins TRBV6-6 to TRBJ2-1, with 7 positions matching TRBD2. Trimming cost V 0 bases and J 15 bases; bases outside gene matches: 5. CDR1 and CDR2 from the germline V gene are MNHNY and SVGAGI (reference sequence). The CDR3 is 12 amino acids. Here the CDR3 reads CASSYSGTIGFF. CDR3 nucleotides: TGTGCCAGCAGTTACTCTGGGACTATAGGGTTCTTC.

The chain carries TRBV6-1 and TRBJ2-1, with TRBD1 identical over 9 bases. The CDR3 has 14 amino acids. Germline trimming cut 6 bases from V and 4 bases from J; bases unmatched to any gene: 4. CDR1 and CDR2 (germline): MNHNS, SASEGT. The CDR3 spells CASRGTGSYNEQFF. The DNA of the CDR3 is TGTGCCAGCAGGGGGACAGGGTCATACAATGAGCAGTTCTTC.

The chain has TRBV5-8 and TRBJ1-5; no reliable D call. V gave up 0 bases and J gave up 0 bases, with 7 bases separating them. The CDR3 totals 15 residues. Germline V gene lookup returns CDR1 SGHTS and CDR2 YDEGEE. CDR3 DNA sequence: TGTGCCAGCAGCTTGGGGAGATATAGCAATCAGCCCCAGCATTTT. Amino acid sequence: CASSLGRYSNQPQHF.

A word on this clonotype: One junction end disagrees with the germline gene, perhaps due to a read error. The chain couples TRBV6-5 to TRBJ1-5, with 9 bases lining up with TRBD1. CDR1 is MNHEY and CDR2 is SVGAGI in the germline V gene. The CDR3 has 14 residues. The CDR3 coding sequence is TGTGTCAGCAGACCGGGACAGGGTCGTCAGCCCCAGCATTTT. It yields the protein CVSRPGQGRQPQHF.

This chain joins TRBV15 and TRBJ2-3, with no clear D. The CDR3 sequence is 15 residues long. The germline V and J ends were trimmed by 3 bases and 5 bases, with 15 bases remaining between them. Germline values: CDR1 LNHNV, CDR2 YYDKDF (reference sequence). The CDR3 nucleotides are TGTGCCACCAGCAGTGCCCGAACCGTGGGAGATACGCAGTATTTT. Translation: CATSSARTVGDTQYF.